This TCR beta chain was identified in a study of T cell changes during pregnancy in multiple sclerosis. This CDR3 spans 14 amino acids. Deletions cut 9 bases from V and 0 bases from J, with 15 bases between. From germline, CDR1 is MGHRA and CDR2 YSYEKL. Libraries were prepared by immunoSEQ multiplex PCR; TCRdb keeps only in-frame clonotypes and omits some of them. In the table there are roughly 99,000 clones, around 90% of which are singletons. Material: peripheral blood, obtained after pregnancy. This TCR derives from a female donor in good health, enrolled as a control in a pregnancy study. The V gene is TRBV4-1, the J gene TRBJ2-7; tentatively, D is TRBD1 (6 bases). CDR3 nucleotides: TGCGCCAGTAGAACAGGGCCCCTCTCCTACGAGCAGTACTTC. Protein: CASRTGPLSYEQYF.